The 22 T cell receptor beta chains listed next were all sequenced from one sample in a study of shared clonotypes between healthy human individuals. The protocol was immunoSEQ multiplex PCR, while the TCRdb copy is restricted to in-frame clones and leaves out a portion. The sample has roughly 590,000 clones, nearly 97% seen once; the top ten hold 0.11%. Terminally differentiated effector memory CD45RA+ cells were excluded from the naive CD8 cells, which were CD45RO-negative and positively selected for CCR7. The sample was naive CD8+ T cells sorted from blood. Receptors were obtained from a woman aged 30 to 39 in good health.

The rearrangement joins TRBV27 to TRBJ2-1; 11 bases agree with TRBD2. V shed 10 bases, J shed 2 bases, and the junction held 7 bases outside the gene matches. Germline V gives CDR1 MNHEY, CDR2 SMNVEV (reference sequence). The CDR3 is made up of 15 amino acids. CDR3 loop: CATSFSGRAYNEQFF. As DNA, the CDR3 is TGTGCCACCTCCTTTAGCGGGAGGGCCTACAATGAGCAGTTCTTC.

This chain links TRBV30 with TRBJ2-7; 11 bases are shared with TRBD2. V gave up 2 bases and J gave up 4 bases; unmatched junction bases: 7. The CDR3 is 15 residues long. Germline V lookup: CDR1 GTSNPN, CDR2 SVGIG (reference sequence). CDR3 in DNA: TGTGCCTGGAGTCTGGGACTAGCGGCAACTTACGAGCAGTACTTC. This encodes CAWSLGLAATYEQYF.

V gene TRBV4-1 combines with J gene TRBJ2-2, with D uncertain. Per germline, CDR1 MGHRA and CDR2 YSYEKL. The CDR3 has 15 residues. V lost 0 bases and J lost 6, with 11 bases in between. This CDR3 is CASSQESIEAGELFF. The CDR3 region has the DNA TGCGCCAGCAGCCAAGAGTCGATAGAGGCCGGGGAGCTGTTTTTT.

The chain employs TRBV19 and TRBJ2-5; TRBD2 agrees at 15 bases. The CDR3 spans 16 residues. V shed 4 bases, J shed 4 bases, and the junction held 4 bases outside the gene matches. CDR1 LNHDA and CDR2 SQIVND come from the germline V gene (reference sequence). The CDR3 sequence: CASSSPGLAGGETQYF. CDR3 sequence (DNA): TGTGCCAGTAGTAGCCCGGGACTAGCGGGAGGAGAGACCCAGTACTTC.

The V and J genes are TRBV4-2 and TRBJ2-3; D is possibly TRBD2 (6 bases). V was clipped by 1 base and J by 6 bases, with 17 bases between them. The CDR3 runs to 16 residues. CDR1 is LGHNA, CDR2 YNFKEQ, per germline. CDR3 sequence reads: CASSQVRTGVNDTQYF. CDR3 coding DNA: TGTGCCAGCAGCCAAGTTCGAACGGGAGTTAATGATACGCAGTATTTT.

This chain connects TRBV27 to TRBJ2-2; 8 positions agree with TRBD2. Germline values: CDR1 MNHEY, CDR2 SMNVEV (reference sequence). V lost 3 bases to trimming and J lost 4 bases; unmatched junction nucleotides: 1. CDR3 length equals 14 residues. CDR3 region: CASSFAGGTGELFF. The DNA for the CDR3 is TGTGCCAGCAGTTTTGCGGGGGGCACCGGGGAGCTGTTTTTT.

V is TRBV2 and J is TRBJ2-7; D may be TRBD2 (6 bases). V was cut by 8 bases and J by 3 bases, with 14 bases left in between. This CDR3 is built from 13 residues. Germline loops: CDR1 SNHLY, CDR2 FYNNEI. The CDR3 region has the DNA TGTGCCAGCCGGCCGGACTACCACTACGAGCAGTACTTC. This encodes CASRPDYHYEQYF.

V is TRBV7-2 and J is TRBJ2-1; D unresolved. V shed 0 bases and J shed 6 bases, with 12 bases lying between them. In germline, CDR1 is SGHTA, CDR2 FQGNSA. The CDR3 is 15 residues long. CDR3 nucleotides: TGTGCCAGCAGCTTAGCGGGATCCGGTGGCAATGAGCAGTTCTTC. Translation gives CASSLAGSGGNEQFF.

On this clone: Different DNA sequences within this sample yield the same CDR3. The rearrangement links TRBV28 to TRBJ2-3; D unclear. Deletions cut 2 bases from V and 6 bases from J, with 3 bases between. The CDR3 is made up of 11 amino acids. Germline CDR1 reads MDHEN; CDR2 reads SYDVKM. For the CDR3, the DNA is TGTGCCAGCAGTTTAGTTGATACGCAGTATTTT. Translation gives CASSLVDTQYF.

Comment on this clone: The sample carries other DNA sequences with the same CDR3. In nucleotides, the CDR3 is TGTGCCAGCAGCTTGGGTGCTGGTGAGCAGTTCTTC. The encoded protein is CASSLGAGEQFF. The rearrangement uses TRBV5-4 and TRBJ2-1; D ambiguous. The CDR3 totals 12 residues. Per germline, CDR1 SGHNT and CDR2 YYREEE (reference sequence). The V and J ends lost 0 bases and 9 bases respectively, with 7 bases between them. The complete variable domain, with remaining parts taken from reference TRBV5-4 and TRBJ2-1, reads ETGVTQSPTHLIKTRGQQVTLRCSSQSGHNTVSWYQQALGQGPQFIFQYYREEENGRGNFPPRFSGLQFPNYSSELNVNALELDDSALYLCASSLGAGEQFFGPGTRLTVL.

The genes are TRBV28 and TRBJ2-7; 9 bases fit TRBD1. The CDR3 loop spans 14 amino acids. Germline trimming cut 5 bases from V and 5 bases from J; bases unmatched to any gene: 7. Looked up from germline, CDR1 is MDHEN and CDR2 is SYDVKM. In DNA form, the CDR3 reads TGTGCCAGCAGTCCACCGACAGGGGGGGACGAGCAGTACTTC. Translation gives CASSPPTGGDEQYF.

V and J are TRBV7-6 and TRBJ2-7; D gene uncertain. V was clipped by 3 bases and J by 7 bases, with 7 bases between them. The CDR3 covers 11 residues. The germline gives CDR1 SGHVS, CDR2 FNYEAQ. The CDR3 DNA sequence: TGTGCCAGCAGCTTGGGAAAGGAGCAGTACTTC. Translation gives CASSLGKEQYF.

Note on this clone: The sample carries other DNA sequences with the same CDR3. The chain has TRBV9 and TRBJ2-7, with 7 bases matching TRBD2. V lost 0 bases to trimming and J lost 5 bases; unmatched junction nucleotides: 5. CDR3 length: 14 amino acids. Germline loops: CDR1 SGDLS, CDR2 YYNGEE. CDR3 amino acids: CASSVGGGSDEQYF. CDR3 coding DNA: TGTGCCAGCAGCGTAGGTGGCGGGAGTGACGAGCAGTACTTC.

This CDR3 is CASSGRTAAGVGNQPQHF. The CDR3 nucleotides read TGTGCCAGCAGTGGGCGGACAGCGGCGGGGGTAGGGAATCAGCCCCAGCATTTT. This chain links TRBV6-1 with TRBJ1-5, with D possibly being TRBD1 (6 bases). Germline V gene sequence: CDR1 MNHNS, CDR2 SASEGT. This CDR3 is built from 18 residues. Trimming took 4 bases from V and 4 from J, leaving 23 bases between them.

This clone was seen only once. The gene calls are TRBV4-1 and TRBJ1-4; unclear D gene. The germline V gene encodes CDR1 MGHRA and CDR2 YSYEKL. V dropped 3 bases and J dropped 0 bases, with 17 bases sitting between them. The CDR3 totals 18 residues. As DNA, the CDR3 is TGCGCCAGCAGCCAGGAGGCCGGGGAAATGGCAACTAATGAAAAACTGTTTTTT. This codes for CASSQEAGEMATNEKLFF.

This rearrangement joins TRBV5-3 to TRBJ2-2; TRBD1 matches at 9 bases. TRBV5-3 has ORF status, its function being uncertain. V shed 4 bases and J 6 bases; nucleotides not matched to a gene: 13. The CDR3 has 17 amino acids. This chain's CDR3 is CARSRNWDRVQAGELFF. The CDR3, as DNA: TGTGCCAGAAGCCGTAACTGGGACAGGGTTCAAGCCGGGGAGCTGTTTTTT.

The chain recombines TRBV5-6 with TRBJ2-7, with 8 bases fitting TRBD1. V shed 0 bases, J shed 3 bases, and the junction held 8 bases outside the gene matches. The CDR3 extends over 16 amino acids. Germline assignment: CDR1 SGHDT and CDR2 YYEEEE. The CDR3 nucleotides are TGTGCCAGCAGCTTGGAGGGGGACAGGTTAGGCTACGAGCAGTACTTC. Its protein is CASSLEGDRLGYEQYF.

The chain carries TRBV14 and TRBJ1-4; 7 nucleotides match TRBD1. Germline V CDR1 and CDR2: SGHDN, FVKESK. The CDR3 spans 16 residues. V lost 0 bases and J lost 6; bases outside the gene matches: 7. CDR3 region: CASSQEWTGGYEKLFF. DNA for the CDR3: TGTGCCAGCAGCCAAGAATGGACAGGCGGTTATGAAAAACTGTTTTTT.

This sequence joins TRBV30 and TRBJ2-2; TRBD2 aligns across 10 bases. Losses at the gene ends were 2 bases for V and 3 bases for J; bases not matched to a gene: 9. Germline CDR1 and CDR2: GTSNPN and SVGIG (reference sequence). The CDR3 runs to 17 residues. The DNA for the CDR3 is TGTGCCTGGAGTCCCCTCTTAGCGGGAGGTCACACCGGGGAGCTGTTTTTT. Translating it yields CAWSPLLAGGHTGELFF.

The V call is TRBV5-1, the J call TRBJ2-1, with TRBD2 matching over 11 bases. The germline gives CDR1 SGHRS, CDR2 YFSETQ. CDR3 size: 17 residues. V lost 4 bases and J lost 0; bases outside the gene matches: 6. CDR3 sequence reads: CASSLGTSGSSYNEQFF. The CDR3 region has the DNA TGCGCCAGCAGCCTGGGGACTAGCGGCAGCTCCTACAATGAGCAGTTCTTC.

Of note for this clone: Other nucleotide sequences from this sample produce the same CDR3. The J gene is TRBJ2-1, the V gene TRBV9, with D perhaps TRBD1 or TRBD2 (5 bases each). Germline CDR1 SGDLS, CDR2 YYNGEE. V was trimmed by 0 bases and J by 3 bases, leaving 7 bases between them. The CDR3 is 14 residues long. In nucleotides, the CDR3 is TGTGCCAGCAGCGTAGGAGGGGACTACAATGAGCAGTTCTTC. This codes for CASSVGGDYNEQFF.

This chain connects TRBV5-6 to TRBJ2-1, with TRBD2 matching 10 bases. The germline V gene encodes CDR1 SGHDT and CDR2 YYEEEE. CDR3 size: 15 residues. J lost 7 bases, V lost 1 base, and 5 bases had no gene match. The CDR3 DNA reads as TGTGCCAGCAGCTTGACTAGCGGGAATAGAAATGAGCAGTTCTTC. Its protein product is CASSLTSGNRNEQFF.